Reported below is one TCR beta chain. Method: immunoSEQ multiplex PCR; TCRdb's copy keeps in-frame clones and lacks some. The repertoire holds 55,000 to 60,000 clones, with just over 90% as singletons. Germline CDR1 SGDLS, CDR2 YYNGEE. V was trimmed by 0 bases and J by 1 base, leaving 8 bases between them. The CDR3 has 15 residues. This record comes from a study of technical replicates of blood from a few donors. The clonotype originates from a human donor in good health. Some clones in this sample may be carry-over from other donors' samples. V usage is TRBV9 and J usage is TRBJ2-1; D is ambiguous. Material for sequencing was PBMCs. As DNA, the CDR3 is TGTGCCAGCAGCGTAGGAGGAACGTCCTACAATGAGCAGTTCTTC. Amino acids: CASSVGGTSYNEQFF.